The rows below give T cell receptor beta chains drawn from one sample of a study of post-analysis software for immune sequencing data. TCRdb called the PCR reads again in MiXCR, with one record for every CDR3 protein. The data hold 600,000 to 750,000 distinct CDR3 sequences, with approximately 60% observed a single time. The source material was blood. The receptors were sampled from a girl aged 2 to 9 with multiple sclerosis. Both conserved end residues are part of each CDR3. The D gene is left open where the match is weak. Expanded clones are given a class, and other clones once, few, many or no size at all.

V	size	length	J	D	DNA	CDR3
TRBV28	NA	16	TRBJ2-3	NA	TGTGCCAGCAGCCCGACGGGAACAGAGGGCTTAGATACGCAGTATTTT	CASSPTGTEGLDTQYF
TRBV6-4	NA	16	TRBJ2-3	NA	TGTGCCAGCAGTGACTGGTGGGGGGATCGCACAGATACGCAGTATTTT	CASSDWWGDRTDTQYF
TRBV10-3	NA	15	TRBJ2-7	TRBD1	TGTGCCACCAGTGAGACCCGGGACAGCTCCTACGAGCAGTACTTC	CATSETRDSSYEQYF
TRBV3-1	NA	20	TRBJ1-4	NA	TGTGCCAGCAGCCAAGATGCTCTCACAGGGTCATACGCAACTAATGAAAAACTGTTTTTT	CASSQDALTGSYATNEKLFF
TRBV4-3	NA	16	TRBJ2-3	NA	TGCGCCAGCAGCCAAGATTGGGGGGCCAGCACAGATACGCAGTATTTT	CASSQDWGASTDTQYF
TRBV10-3	NA	14	TRBJ1-5	TRBD1	TGTGCCATCAGTACCCGGGACAGCCATCAGCCCCAGCATTTT	CAISTRDSHQPQHF
TRBV12-3/TRBV12-4	NA	13	TRBJ1-2	NA	TGTGCCAGCAGTTTACGGGGGCACTATGGCTACACCTTC	CASSLRGHYGYTF
TRBV5-1	NA	12	TRBJ1-5	NA	TGCGCCACGTACAGGGTAAATCAGCCCCAGCATTTT	CATYRVNQPQHF
TRBV6-1	once	14	TRBJ2-4	NA	TGTGCCAGCAGTGAACCGTTAGCCAAAAACATTCAGTACTTC	CASSEPLAKNIQYF
TRBV6-2/TRBV6-3	few	14	TRBJ2-3	NA	TGTGCCAGCCTGGGGCGGTCAGGCACAGATACGCAGTATTTT	CASLGRSGTDTQYF
TRBV12-3/TRBV12-4	NA	14	TRBJ2-5	NA	TGTGCCAGCAGTTTAGATACGACACAAGAGACCCAGTACTTC	CASSLDTTQETQYF
TRBV18	NA	14	TRBJ2-5	TRBD2	TGTGCCAGCTCACCGCGCGGGGGAGGAGAGACCCAGTACTTC	CASSPRGGGETQYF
TRBV5-1	NA	13	TRBJ2-1	NA	TGCGCCAGCAGCTTGGTTACAGAGAATGAGCAGTTCTTC	CASSLVTENEQFF
TRBV27	NA	20	TRBJ2-6	NA	TGTGCCAGCAGTTTAAGGGGAGAAGGGGACCTTATTCTAGGGGCCAACGTCCTGACTTTC	CASSLRGEGDLILGANVLTF
TRBV20-1	few	14	TRBJ1-2	TRBD1	TGCAGTGCTGGAGGGACAGCGCATTTAGATGGCTACACCTTC	CSAGGTAHLDGYTF
TRBV7-2	few	15	TRBJ2-1	TRBD1	TGTGCCAGCAGCTCACCGGACAGGGAGGTCCATGAGCAGTTCTTC	CASSSPDREVHEQFF
TRBV5-1	NA	11	TRBJ1-1	NA	TGCGCCAGCAGCTTGGAGGGGAAGGCTTTCTTT	CASSLEGKAFF
TRBV12-3/TRBV12-4	NA	12	TRBJ2-5	TRBD1	TGTGCCAGCAGTGGACAGGGCAAGACCCAGTACTTC	CASSGQGKTQYF
TRBV6-6	NA	15	TRBJ2-1	NA	TGTGCCAGCAGTTACTCCCCAGGGGCGCGGAATGAGCAGTTCTTC	CASSYSPGARNEQFF
TRBV29-1	NA	13	TRBJ2-1	TRBD1	TGCAGCGTATCGGGACAGCCATACAATGAGCAGTTCTTC	CSVSGQPYNEQFF
TRBV27	NA	13	TRBJ2-1	NA	TGTGCCAGCAGTGCCCAGGGGAACAATGAGCAGTTCTTC	CASSAQGNNEQFF
TRBV6-2/TRBV6-3	NA	16	TRBJ2-2	TRBD2	TGTGCCAGCAGCGTACACGGGAGGAAGAACACCGGGGAGCTGTTTTTT	CASSVHGRKNTGELFF
TRBV7-6	NA	15	TRBJ2-1	NA	TGTGCCAGCAGCTTAGAGGCAGGGAAAAACAATGAACAGTTCTTC	CASSLEAGKNNEQFF
TRBV7-8	NA	16	TRBJ1-5	NA	TGTGCCAGCAGCTACGGGGTATTGTATAGCAATCAGCCCCAGCATTTT	CASSYGVLYSNQPQHF
TRBV2	NA	14	TRBJ2-3	TRBD2	TGTGCCAGCGTTTCTAGCGGGATTTCAGATACGCAGTATTTT	CASVSSGISDTQYF
TRBV10-3	few	12	TRBJ1-1	NA	TGTGCCATCAGTGAATCGGAGGTTGAAGCTTTCTTT	CAISESEVEAFF
TRBV30	NA	12	TRBJ1-2	TRBD1	TGTGCCTGGAGACAGGGGACGGTTGGCTACACCTTC	CAWRQGTVGYTF
TRBV13	NA	16	TRBJ2-3	NA	TGTGCCAGCAGCTTAAGGCGAAAATTAAGCACAGATACGCAGTATTTT	CASSLRRKLSTDTQYF
TRBV15	NA	16	TRBJ2-1	NA	TGTGCCACCAGCAGGGAGATTTCGATGTCAGCCGGTGAGCAGTTCTTC	CATSREISMSAGEQFF
TRBV15	NA	12	TRBJ2-1	NA	TGTGCCACCAGCAGAGTACACAATGAGCAGTTCTTC	CATSRVHNEQFF
TRBV20-1	NA	16	TRBJ2-4	TRBD1	TGCAGTGCTGGTCGATTCGGGACAGGGGACGGGGACATTCAGTACTTC	CSAGRFGTGDGDIQYF
TRBV6-4	few	14	TRBJ1-1	NA	TGTGCCAGCACCCCGGACAGAGAGGGGACTGAAGCTTTCTTT	CASTPDREGTEAFF
TRBV12-3/TRBV12-4	few	16	TRBJ2-7	NA	TGTGCCAGCAGTTTGGAGGGTACCCCATTCTCCTACGAGCAGTACTTC	CASSLEGTPFSYEQYF
TRBV7-2	NA	12	TRBJ2-1	NA	TGTGCCAGCAGCTTAGTATTTGCTGAGCAGTTCTTC	CASSLVFAEQFF
TRBV29-1	NA	14	TRBJ1-4	NA	TGCAGCGTTTCTGCCGGAGCGGGATTAGAAAAACTGTTTTTT	CSVSAGAGLEKLFF
TRBV6-2/TRBV6-3	NA	15	TRBJ1-4	TRBD1	TGTGCCAGCAGTCAGCCGGGACAGGGGAATGAAAAACTGTTTTTT	CASSQPGQGNEKLFF
TRBV5-5	NA	18	TRBJ2-5	TRBD1	TGTGCCAGCAGCACCGGACAGGGGCAAACCGCTTATCAAGAGACCCAGTACTTC	CASSTGQGQTAYQETQYF
TRBV20-1	few	13	TRBJ2-7	NA	TGCAGTGCTAGAGACCGGATTCACTACGAGCAGTACTTC	CSARDRIHYEQYF
TRBV7-9	few	13	TRBJ2-7	NA	TGTGCCAGCAGTTACGCGGACCGTGGCGAGCAGTACTTC	CASSYADRGEQYF
TRBV5-1	NA	13	TRBJ2-7	NA	TGCGCCAGCAGCGCGGACGGCACCTACGAGCAGTACTTC	CASSADGTYEQYF
TRBV29-1	few	13	TRBJ1-2	TRBD1	TGCAGCGTTGGGGTACAGGGGTTGCGGGGCTACACCTTC	CSVGVQGLRGYTF